This entry is about one TCR beta chain. These data come from a study of blood T cell repertoires in COVID-19. Study-level information: COVID-19 samples collected from the United States, Italy and Spain covered acute and convalescent phases. Sources were T cells, B-cell-depleted T cells, or PBMCs; the material itself was cDNA or gDNA.

Original processing notes: Estimated nucleated cell counts came from reference gene primer amplification. Some clones are missing from TCRdb's copy, which holds only in-frame ones; the method was immunoSEQ multiplex PCR. V, J and clone size reflect that table, while D and trimming were determined from the DNA. Counted here are about 150,000 clones, roughly 82% occurring once; the ten biggest clones make up 2.2%. The CDR3 runs 16 residues. Deletions cut 7 bases from V and 4 bases from J, with 22 bases between. CDR1 and CDR2 from the germline V gene are MNHNY and SVGAGI (reference sequence). J is TRBJ1-1 and V is TRBV6-6, with D possibly being TRBD1 (6 bases). The sample comprised peripheral blood. The clonotype comes from a man between 65 and 85 years old with acute or convalescent COVID-19. The CDR3 region has the DNA TGTGCCAGCACCTCGAATTTGGGGGCGCCCGGCACTGAAGCTTTCTTT. Translating gives CASTSNLGAPGTEAFF.